The 29 T cell receptor beta chains below were found in one sample sequenced in a study of T cells in Graves' hyperthyroidism and ophthalmopathy. Amplification yielded TCR beta CDR3 regions, with RNA transcripts as the source. With the HTBI primer set, the TCR CDR3 went through a first round of RT-PCR. TCRdb redid the calling of the multiplex PCR reads with MiXCR, one entry per CDR3 protein. The sample shows a few hundred thousand distinct CDR3 sequences, just under 15% of them seen only once. Sequenced material: blood. These receptors all come from a woman in her twenties or thirties with Graves' hyperthyroidism.

This clonotype showed up many times. The rearrangement uses TRBV5-1 and TRBJ2-3; 12 bases align to TRBD1. V was pared by 3 bases and J by 5 bases, with 10 bases of the junction left unmatched. The CDR3 contains 17 residues. CDR1 is SGHRS and CDR2 is YFSETQ in the germline V gene. Written as DNA, the CDR3 is TGCGCCAGCAGCTCTGGGAGGGGACAGGGGGCGGAAGATACGCAGTATTTT. Translation gives CASSSGRGQGAEDTQYF.

The genes are TRBV12-3 or TRBV12-4 and TRBJ1-5; the match to TRBD1 covers 9 bases. The CDR3 contains 16 residues. V shed 1 base, J shed 6 bases, and the junction held 7 bases outside the gene matches. CDR3 protein: CASSLGTGGAGQPQHF. The CDR3 DNA follows: TGTGCCAGCAGTTTAGGAACAGGGGGCGCGGGTCAGCCCCAGCATTTT.

Concerning this clonotype itself: One base away lies a much larger clone, so this may be a sequencing read error. V and J are TRBV7-8 and TRBJ2-2; TRBD1 matches 8 bases. The CDR3 runs to 14 residues. The germline gives CDR1 SGHVS, CDR2 FQNEAQ. CDR3 nucleotide sequence: TGTGGCAGCAGCGTGATGACAGGGGCCGGGGAGCTGTTTTTT. Translation: CGSSVMTGAGELFF.

This clonotype was counted only a few times. With a much larger clone just one base away, this may be a read error. The gene calls are TRBV3-1 and TRBJ2-2; D unclear. The germline V gene encodes CDR1 LGHDT and CDR2 YNNKEL (reference sequence). V lost 1 base to trimming and J lost 7 bases, with 7 bases between them. The CDR3 loop spans 13 amino acids. CDR3 residues: CASSQGSGGELFF. In nucleotides, the CDR3 is TGTGCCAGCAGCCAAGGGAGTGGCGGGGAGCTGTTTTTT.

The table lists this clonotype with many counts. This sequence joins TRBV4-2 and TRBJ1-1; the D is unclear. CDR3 length: 17 residues. V lost 1 base and J lost 2, with 17 bases in between. The germline CDR1 and CDR2 sequences are LGHNA and YNFKEQ. CDR3 residues: CASSQALRGRFNTEAFF. The CDR3 region has the DNA TGTGCCAGCAGCCAAGCCCTGCGTGGGAGATTTAACACTGAAGCTTTCTTT.

For this clonotype: A much larger clone differs from this one at a single base, so this may be a read error. The V and J genes are TRBV7-3 and TRBJ2-7; a possible D gene is TRBD2 (6 bases). The CDR3 is made up of 14 amino acids. The germline V gene has CDR1 SGHTA and CDR2 FQGTGA. CDR3 sequence: CASSLGSGPYGQYF. In nucleotides, the CDR3 is TGTGCCAGCAGCTTAGGTAGCGGACCCTACGGGCAGTACTTC.

This clonotype was seen at least ten times. V is TRBV30 and J is TRBJ1-6, with TRBD1 as a possible D gene (5 bases). CDR3 length equals 15 residues. Deletions cut 1 base from V and 10 bases from J, with 17 bases between. Germline V lookup: CDR1 GTSNPN, CDR2 SVGIG (reference sequence). The CDR3 loop reads CAWSDGVGRGSPLHF. The CDR3, as DNA: TGTGCCTGGAGTGACGGGGTCGGACGGGGCTCACCCCTCCACTTT.

The CDR3 DNA reads as TGTGCCAGACTTAATCACGCCGGGACCGTAGTACGAACCATGTTAACTTCACCCCTCCACTTT. Protein product: CARLNHAGTVVRTMLTSPLHF. This chain links TRBV2 with TRBJ1-6, with D tentatively TRBD1 (5 bases). This CDR3 is 21 amino acids long. Germline assignment: CDR1 SNHLY and CDR2 FYNNEI. V dropped 9 bases and J dropped 9 bases, with 39 bases sitting between them.

This clonotype was detected ten times or more. The chain couples TRBV20-1 to TRBJ2-5; tentative D call: TRBD2 (6 bases). With 0 bases removed from V and 5 bases from J, the gap between germline ends came to 16 bases. There are 15 residues in the CDR3. CDR1 is DFQATT and CDR2 is SNEGSKA in the germline V gene (reference sequence). The CDR3 protein is CSARDSDRERETQYF. In DNA form, the CDR3 reads TGCAGTGCTAGAGATAGTGACCGGGAGCGGGAGACCCAGTACTTC.

The rearrangement joins TRBV9 to TRBJ2-1; 11 positions agree with TRBD2. This CDR3 is built from 16 residues. V dropped 0 bases and J dropped 5; count of bases not matched to a gene: 4. Per germline, CDR1 SGDLS and CDR2 YYNGEE. This CDR3 reads CASSVDLAGGHNEQFF. For the CDR3, the DNA is TGTGCCAGCAGCGTAGACCTAGCGGGAGGTCACAATGAGCAGTTCTTC.

The chain carries TRBV20-1 and TRBJ2-1, with 15 bases identical to TRBD2. Trimming cost V 3 bases and J 8 bases; bases outside gene matches: 8. The CDR3 has 16 amino acids. Germline V gene sequence: CDR1 DFQATT, CDR2 SNEGSKA (reference sequence). This CDR3 is CSARGTSGRSVYEQFF. DNA for the CDR3: TGCAGTGCTAGGGGGACTAGCGGGAGGTCGGTATATGAGCAGTTCTTC.

This clonotype has more than one count but fewer than ten. The CDR3 bases are TGCGCCAGCAGCGTATCCGGGACAGGGTTGACAGATACGCAGTATTTT. Protein sequence: CASSVSGTGLTDTQYF. The V and J genes are TRBV5-1 and TRBJ2-3, with 9 nucleotides matching TRBD1. This CDR3 has 16 residues. The V segment lost 4 bases and the J segment 3 bases; nucleotides outside the gene matches: 9. Germline assignment: CDR1 SGHRS and CDR2 YFSETQ.

This clonotype was observed many times. The chain employs TRBV14 and TRBJ2-1, with 8 bases fitting TRBD2. This CDR3 is built from 16 residues. CDR1 is SGHDN, CDR2 FVKESK, per germline. Unmatched junction bases numbered 7, after V lost 4 bases and J lost 2 bases. CDR3 region: CASSLLTSGPYNEQFF. CDR3 nucleotides: TGTGCCAGCAGCCTTCTTACTAGCGGTCCCTACAATGAGCAGTTCTTC. The full variable domain, rest sourced from reference TRBV14 and TRBJ2-1, is EAGVTQFPSHSVIEKGQTVTLRCDPISGHDNLYWYRRVMGKEIKFLLHFVKESKQDESGMPNNRFLAERTGGTYSTLKVQPAELEDSGVYFCASSLLTSGPYNEQFFGPGTRLTVL.

This clonotype was detected a few times. The chain has TRBV28 and TRBJ1-4, with 9 nucleotides matching TRBD1. Germline values: CDR1 MDHEN, CDR2 SYDVKM. V gave up 5 bases and J gave up 6 bases; unmatched junction bases: 4. The length of the CDR3 is 14 residues. CDR3 sequence reads: CASSLRTGDEKLFF. The DNA for the CDR3 is TGTGCCAGCAGTCTAAGGACAGGGGATGAAAAACTGTTTTTT.

This clonotype was observed at least ten times. The chain employs TRBV12-3 or TRBV12-4 and TRBJ2-3; D unresolved. This CDR3 region has 15 residues. The V and J ends lost 6 bases and 5 bases respectively, with 18 bases between them. The CDR3 DNA sequence: TGTGCCAGCAGCCTCGGTGGTCAGGCGAAAGATACGCAGTATTTT. Amino acids: CASSLGGQAKDTQYF.

This clonotype was counted a few times. The V gene is TRBV18, the J gene TRBJ2-2; the D gene is possibly TRBD1 (6 bases). This CDR3 spans 16 amino acids. Looked up from germline, CDR1 is KGHSH and CDR2 is LQKENI. Trimming stripped 0 bases from V and 0 bases from J, with 8 bases between. CDR3 DNA sequence: TGTGCCAGCTCACCACCGACAGGATCGAACACCGGGGAGCTGTTTTTT. As protein: CASSPPTGSNTGELFF. The complete variable domain, with remaining parts taken from reference TRBV18 and TRBJ2-2, reads NAGVMQNPRHLVRRRGQEARLRCSPMKGHSHVYWYRQLPEEGLKFMVYLQKENIIDESGMPKERFSAEFPKEGPSILRIQQVVRGDSAAYFCASSPPTGSNTGELFFGEGSRLTVL.

In this sample, this clonotype turned up many times. This chain uses TRBV27 with TRBJ2-7; TRBD2 might be the D (5 bases). The CDR3 has 12 amino acids. Trimming took 6 bases from V and 7 from J, leaving 13 bases between them. Germline V gene sequence: CDR1 MNHEY, CDR2 SMNVEV (reference sequence). This chain's CDR3 is CASSKTGWEQYF. The CDR3, as DNA: TGTGCCAGCAGCAAGACGGGGTGGGAGCAGTACTTC.

This clonotype was seen repeatedly, ten times or more. The chain joins TRBV7-3 to TRBJ2-5, with D possibly being TRBD1 (5 bases). The CDR3 is 14 residues long. CDR1 and CDR2 (germline): SGHTA, FQGTGA. Trimming shortened V by 3 bases and J by 4 bases, and 12 bases separated the two germline ends. CDR3 loop: CASSFRVLGETQYF. The CDR3, as DNA: TGTGCCAGCAGCTTCAGGGTCCTAGGAGAGACCCAGTACTTC.

This clonotype turned up a few times. V gene TRBV28 combines with J gene TRBJ2-2; D perhaps matches TRBD2 (7 bases). There are 16 residues in the CDR3. CDR1 and CDR2 (germline): MDHEN, SYDVKM. V dropped 3 bases and J dropped 5 bases, with 16 bases sitting between them. The CDR3 is CASSFEGGKGTGELFF. The CDR3 DNA sequence: TGTGCCAGCAGTTTCGAGGGGGGGAAAGGAACCGGGGAGCTGTTTTTT. Full variable domain (rest looked up from reference TRBV28 and TRBJ2-2): DVKVTQSSRYLVKRTGEKVFLECVQDMDHENMFWYRQDPGLGLRLIYFSYDVKMKEKGDIPEGYSVSREKKERFSLILESASTNQTSMYLCASSFEGGKGTGELFFGEGSRLTVL.

About this clonotype itself: Sequence at one end of the junction differs from germline and may be a read error. V and J are TRBV7-6 and TRBJ1-4, with 7 positions matching TRBD1. Looked up from germline, CDR1 is SGHVS and CDR2 is FNYEAQ. The CDR3 has 15 amino acids. CDR3 nucleotides: TGTTCCAGCAGGGGGGAGGGCGCATCTAATGAAAAACTGTTTTTT. This encodes CSSRGEGASNEKLFF.

This clonotype showed up many times. This chain joins TRBV28 and TRBJ1-5; TRBD1 agrees at 7 bases. Per germline, CDR1 MDHEN and CDR2 SYDVKM. There are 12 residues in the CDR3. The CDR3 DNA sequence: TGTGCTACCAGCCAGGGGGATCAGCCCCAGCATTTT. Its translation: CATSQGDQPQHF.

This clonotype was seen repeatedly, ten times or more. This chain links TRBV9 with TRBJ2-1, with a weak D call TRBD2 (5 bases). Trimming removed 2 bases at V and 0 bases at J, with 15 bases between. Germline V lookup: CDR1 SGDLS, CDR2 YYNGEE. The CDR3 is made up of 17 amino acids. In nucleotides, the CDR3 is TGTGCCAGCAGCGTCTTAGGTCGAGGGAGCTCCTACAATGAGCAGTTCTTC. This codes for CASSVLGRGSSYNEQFF.

This clonotype was detected ten times or more. This chain connects TRBV28 to TRBJ2-7; 9 bases align to TRBD1. Germline CDR1 reads MDHEN; CDR2 reads SYDVKM. With 5 bases clipped from V and 0 bases from J, the junction kept 8 bases outside the gene matches. The CDR3 totals 16 residues. The CDR3 here is CASSPLQGATSYEQYF. As DNA, the CDR3 is TGTGCCAGCAGTCCGCTACAGGGGGCGACCTCCTACGAGCAGTACTTC.

This clonotype has a count of ten or more. This chain joins TRBV12-3 or TRBV12-4 and TRBJ2-7; TRBD1 aligns across 10 bases. The V segment lost 3 bases and the J segment 5 bases; nucleotides outside the gene matches: 4. This CDR3 spans 14 amino acids. The DNA of the CDR3 is TGTGCCAGCAGTTTCCGGGACAGGGGCGACGAGCAGTACTTC. This translates into CASSFRDRGDEQYF.

In its sample, this clonotype was seen many times. The chain employs TRBV28 and TRBJ1-5; D gene ambiguous. The CDR3 length is 16 residues. The germline gives CDR1 MDHEN, CDR2 SYDVKM. The ends were cut back, 3 bases at V and 1 base at J, with 13 bases in the middle. In DNA, the CDR3 is TGTGCCAGCAGTTTTACGGGAGCACCGAGCAATCAGCCCCAGCATTTT. It codes for CASSFTGAPSNQPQHF.

The chain is built from TRBV27 and TRBJ1-6, with 11 bases fitting TRBD1. Trimming took 3 bases from V and 9 from J; bases not matched to a gene: 4. Germline V CDR1 and CDR2: MNHEY, SMNVEV (reference sequence). The CDR3 is 15 residues long. The CDR3 here is CASSLDRGRGSPLHF. In nucleotides, the CDR3 is TGTGCCAGCAGTTTGGACAGGGGGCGAGGTTCACCCCTCCACTTT.

This clonotype was picked up many times. The rearrangement links TRBV28 to TRBJ1-4, with TRBD1 identical over 8 bases. The CDR3 runs 13 residues. After removal of 8 bases from V and 7 bases from J, the junction contained 6 bases not matched to a gene. The germline V gene encodes CDR1 MDHEN and CDR2 SYDVKM. The CDR3 DNA reads TGTGCCAGCCTTGACAGGGGAACTGAAAAACTGTTTTTT. Protein: CASLDRGTEKLFF.

The chain uses TRBV5-4 and TRBJ2-7; D is perhaps TRBD1 (6 bases). The length of the CDR3 is 15 residues. The V and J ends lost 3 bases and 3 bases respectively, with 16 bases between them. Germline V gene sequence: CDR1 SGHNT, CDR2 YYREEE (reference sequence). The CDR3 nucleotides read TGTGCCAGCAGCTCAGCGACGGGACACAGCTACGAGCAGTACTTC. Translation gives CASSSATGHSYEQYF.

The table lists this clonotype with many counts. This chain joins TRBV20-1 and TRBJ2-1, with 9 bases that match TRBD2. The germline V gene has CDR1 DFQATT and CDR2 SNEGSKA (reference sequence). The CDR3 is made up of 18 amino acids. The J segment lost 0 bases and the V segment lost 0 bases, leaving 9 bases of the junction unmatched. The CDR3 here is CSARDISGRTTSYNEQFF. Written as DNA, the CDR3 is TGCAGTGCTAGAGATATAAGCGGGAGGACAACCTCCTACAATGAGCAGTTCTTC.